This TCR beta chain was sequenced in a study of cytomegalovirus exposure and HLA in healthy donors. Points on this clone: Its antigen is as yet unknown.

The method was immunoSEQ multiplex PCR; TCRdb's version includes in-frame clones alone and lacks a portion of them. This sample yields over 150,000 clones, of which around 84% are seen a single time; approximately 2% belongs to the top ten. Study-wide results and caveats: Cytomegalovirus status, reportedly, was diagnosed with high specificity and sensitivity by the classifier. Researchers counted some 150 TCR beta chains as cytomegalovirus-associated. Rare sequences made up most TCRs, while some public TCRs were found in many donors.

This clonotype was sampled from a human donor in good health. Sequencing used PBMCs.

CDR3 sequence reads: CASSYARNPGELFF. CDR3 nucleotides: TGTGCCAGCAGTTACGCGAGGAATCCCGGGGAGCTGTTTTTT. The chain combines TRBV6-5 with TRBJ2-2; D is unresolved. Germline V lookup: CDR1 MNHEY, CDR2 SVGAGI. Trimming left V 2 bases short and J 6 bases short, with 10 bases between. This CDR3 comprises 14 residues.